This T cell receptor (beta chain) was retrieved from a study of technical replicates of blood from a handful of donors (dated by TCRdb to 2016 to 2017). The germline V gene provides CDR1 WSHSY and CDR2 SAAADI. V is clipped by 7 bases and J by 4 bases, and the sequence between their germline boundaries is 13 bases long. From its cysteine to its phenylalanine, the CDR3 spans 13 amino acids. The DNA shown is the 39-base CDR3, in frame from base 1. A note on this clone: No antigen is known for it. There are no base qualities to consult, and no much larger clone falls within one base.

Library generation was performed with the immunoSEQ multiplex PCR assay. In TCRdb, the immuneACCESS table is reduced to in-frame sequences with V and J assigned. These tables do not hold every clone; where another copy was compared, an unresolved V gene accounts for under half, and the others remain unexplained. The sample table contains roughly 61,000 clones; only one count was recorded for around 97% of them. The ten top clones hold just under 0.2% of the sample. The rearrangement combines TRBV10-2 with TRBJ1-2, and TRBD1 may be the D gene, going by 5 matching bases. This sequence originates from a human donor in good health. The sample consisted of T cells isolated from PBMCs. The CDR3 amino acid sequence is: CASMKGIAYGYTF. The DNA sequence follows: TGCGCCAGCATGAAGGGGATAGCCTATGGCTACACCTTC.